Shown below are 27 T cell receptor beta chains from a single sample sequenced in a study of T cell repertoires in cytomegalovirus infection. MiXCR, applied by TCRdb to the reads, yields one record per CDR3 protein. The table has approximately 500,000 distinct CDR3 sequences, 15% to 20% seen once. The sequencing input was CD8+ T cells from PBMCs. The receptors shown here come from a human donor in good health (CMV status not recorded). Some clones in this sample may be carry-over from other donors' samples.

V gene TRBV6-2 or TRBV6-3 combines with J gene TRBJ2-2, with TRBD1 matching over 7 bases. The CDR3 totals 17 residues. The V and J ends lost 6 bases and 5 bases, in that order; junction bases with no gene match: 15. Germline lookup yields CDR1 MNHEY and CDR2 SVGEGT. CDR3 amino acids: CASRTRFQGVGTGELFF. The CDR3 nucleotides are TGTGCCAGCAGAACCCGTTTTCAGGGGGTTGGGACCGGGGAGCTGTTTTTT.

This clonotype was counted at least ten times. The V gene is TRBV4-1, the J gene TRBJ2-1; D is ambiguous. V was pared by 1 base and J by 0 bases, with 10 bases between. The CDR3 runs to 16 residues. CDR1 MGHRA and CDR2 YSYEKL come from the germline V gene. CDR3 residues: CASSQAGRSSYNEQFF. CDR3 DNA: TGCGCCAGCAGCCAAGCGGGCAGGAGCTCCTACAATGAGCAGTTCTTC.

This clonotype was detected only a few times. This rearrangement joins TRBV7-3 to TRBJ2-1, with D unresolved. The CDR3 is made up of 17 amino acids. Germline V CDR1 and CDR2: SGHTA, FQGTGA. V was shortened by 5 bases and J by 2 bases, with 19 bases between the two germline ends. The CDR3: CASSDNLYKIPYNEQFF. CDR3 bases: TGTGCCAGCAGCGACAACCTTTACAAAATACCCTACAATGAGCAGTTCTTC.

V gene TRBV6-2 or TRBV6-3 combines with J gene TRBJ2-7, with TRBD2 matching 7 bases. Trimming removed 7 bases from V and 1 base from J; junction bases left unmatched: 7. CDR1 and CDR2 from the germline V gene are MNHEY and SVGEGT. The CDR3 loop spans 14 amino acids. The chain's CDR3 is CASTPGRGSYEQYF. Here the CDR3 DNA reads TGTGCCAGCACCCCAGGGCGGGGGTCCTACGAGCAGTACTTC.

The V and J genes are TRBV14 and TRBJ2-7; the D gene is possibly TRBD1 (6 bases). Trimming removed 1 base from V and 3 bases from J, with 13 bases in between. The CDR3 totals 15 residues. The germline V gene has CDR1 SGHDN and CDR2 FVKESK. CDR3 in amino acids: CASSQGRTVVYEQYF. CDR3 in DNA: TGTGCCAGCAGCCAAGGGAGGACAGTTGTCTACGAGCAGTACTTC.

The table lists this clonotype with many counts. This chain uses TRBV7-9 with TRBJ2-1; 8 bases line up with TRBD1. The V segment lost 2 bases and the J segment 9 bases; nucleotides outside the gene matches: 9. From germline, CDR1 is SEHNR and CDR2 FQNEAQ (reference sequence). CDR3 length: 15 residues. CDR3 protein: CASSLMGQAAGEQFF. As DNA, the CDR3 is TGTGCCAGCAGCTTAATGGGACAGGCTGCAGGTGAGCAGTTCTTC.

This clonotype was detected ten times or more. The rearrangement links TRBV7-9 to TRBJ1-1; unclear D gene. The CDR3 totals 15 residues. CDR1 and CDR2 from the germline V gene are SEHNR and FQNEAQ (reference sequence). V shed 1 base and J shed 3 bases, with 12 bases lying between them. Here the CDR3 reads CASSLVGFSYTEAFF. The CDR3, as DNA: TGTGCCAGCAGCTTAGTTGGGTTTAGTTACACTGAAGCTTTCTTT.

The rearrangement links TRBV7-9 to TRBJ2-1; 10 bases fit TRBD2. Losses at the gene ends were 5 bases for V and 4 bases for J; bases not matched to a gene: 11. Per germline, CDR1 SEHNR and CDR2 FQNEAQ (reference sequence). The CDR3 sequence is 17 residues long. CDR3 region: CASSPQSSGRPYNEQFF. CDR3 nucleotide sequence: TGTGCCAGCAGCCCCCAGAGTAGCGGGAGGCCATACAATGAGCAGTTCTTC.

This clonotype was counted ten times or more. CDR3: CASSRVVRGGETQYF. CDR3 sequence (DNA): TGTGCCAGCAGCCGGGTGGTCCGGGGCGGGGAGACCCAGTACTTC. This chain uses TRBV7-6 with TRBJ2-5, with D possibly being TRBD1 or TRBD2 (5 bases each). This CDR3 is built from 15 residues. With 5 bases removed from V and 5 bases from J, the gap between germline ends came to 18 bases. Per germline, CDR1 SGHVS and CDR2 FNYEAQ.

This clonotype was detected many times. Here the CDR3 reads CASSSLNPDGSNEKLFF. In DNA form, the CDR3 reads TGTGCCAGCAGTTCTCTAAATCCCGACGGTTCTAATGAAAAACTGTTTTTT. V usage is TRBV28 and J usage is TRBJ1-4; D remains ambiguous. This CDR3 comprises 17 residues. V was trimmed by 4 bases and J by 3 bases, leaving 18 bases between them. The germline V gene encodes CDR1 MDHEN and CDR2 SYDVKM.

Many counts were recorded for this clonotype. The chain uses TRBV5-4 and TRBJ2-5, with 8 bases matching TRBD1. CDR1 and CDR2 from the germline V gene are SGHNT and YYREEE (reference sequence). V shed 3 bases, J shed 1 base, and the junction held 5 bases outside the gene matches. CDR3 length equals 15 residues. CDR3: CASSWTDRAQETQYF. In DNA form, the CDR3 reads TGTGCCAGCAGCTGGACGGACAGGGCCCAAGAGACCCAGTACTTC.

The chain employs TRBV27 and TRBJ2-7, with D perhaps being TRBD1 or TRBD2 (5 bases each). The CDR3 has 13 residues. The V and J ends lost 7 bases and 6 bases respectively, with 16 bases between them. The germline V gene has CDR1 MNHEY and CDR2 SMNVEV (reference sequence). The chain's CDR3 is CASTHSRGIEQYF. In nucleotides, the CDR3 is TGTGCCAGCACCCATTCGAGGGGTATCGAGCAGTACTTC.

Ten or more counts support this clonotype. The chain recombines TRBV2 with TRBJ2-7; D ambiguous. The CDR3 runs 14 residues. The V gene lost 1 base and the J gene lost 0 bases, with 7 bases spanning the gap. The germline gives CDR1 SNHLY, CDR2 FYNNEI. DNA of the CDR3: TGTGCCAGCAGTGAAGGCCCAGTCTCCTACGAGCAGTACTTC. This sequence encodes CASSEGPVSYEQYF.

This clonotype was counted between two and nine times. The rearrangement joins TRBV24-1 to TRBJ2-1; a possible D gene is TRBD1 (5 bases). Per the germline V gene, CDR1 is KGHDR and CDR2 is SFDVKD. With 1 base removed from V and 8 bases from J, the gap between germline ends came to 14 bases. The CDR3 length is 15 residues. The CDR3 region has the DNA TGTGCCACCAGTGATTTCGGGCAGGGTAAGGATGAGCAGTTCTTC. Protein sequence: CATSDFGQGKDEQFF.

This clonotype was detected only a few times. The rearrangement links TRBV19 to TRBJ2-7; D remains unclear. Deletions cut 0 bases from V and 3 bases from J, with 6 bases between. Germline V gene sequence: CDR1 LNHDA, CDR2 SQIVND (reference sequence). The CDR3 spans 13 residues. The CDR3 region is CASSIDFLYEQYF. In DNA, the CDR3 is TGTGCCAGTAGTATAGATTTCCTCTACGAGCAGTACTTC. The variable domain in full, with the rest retrieved from reference TRBV19 and TRBJ2-7, is DGGITQSPKYLFRKEGQNVTLSCEQNLNHDAMYWYRQDPGQGLRLIYYSQIVNDFQKGDIAEGYSVSREKKESFPLTVTSAQKNPTAFYLCASSIDFLYEQYFGPGTRLTVT.

V gene TRBV2 combines with J gene TRBJ2-1, with 7 bases lining up with TRBD1. This CDR3 spans 12 amino acids. From germline, CDR1 is SNHLY and CDR2 FYNNEI. Trimming took 7 bases from V and 4 from J; bases not matched to a gene: 1. The CDR3 sequence: CASKGQYNEQFF. Here the CDR3 DNA reads TGTGCCAGCAAGGGACAGTACAATGAGCAGTTCTTC.

The V call is TRBV25-1, the J call TRBJ1-3, with D uncertain. Germline-derived CDR1 and CDR2 are MGHDK and SYGVNS. Trimming left V 8 bases short and J 0 bases short, with 11 bases between. The CDR3 totals 14 residues. Here the CDR3 DNA reads TGTGCCAGCGCTGGCAGAAACTCTGGAAACACCATATATTTT. Its translation is CASAGRNSGNTIYF.

V gene TRBV27 combines with J gene TRBJ2-1, with 11 positions matching TRBD2. This CDR3 has 15 amino acids. CDR1 MNHEY and CDR2 SMNVEV come from the germline V gene (reference sequence). V was clipped by 5 bases and J by 7 bases; unmatched bases: 7. The CDR3 spells CASSARLAGRNEQFF. CDR3 DNA sequence: TGTGCCAGCAGTGCGAGACTAGCGGGAAGGAATGAGCAGTTCTTC.

The V and J genes are TRBV19 and TRBJ1-1, with D unclear. Germline assignment: CDR1 LNHDA and CDR2 SQIVND (reference sequence). CDR3 size: 16 residues. Trimming pared 4 bases from V and 2 bases from J, leaving 17 bases between. CDR3 DNA: TGTGCCAGTAGTAGGGATGAGGAGGGCCCAAACACTGAAGCTTTCTTT. Protein product: CASSRDEEGPNTEAFF.

There are many counts of this clonotype. The junction does not match germline at one end; this may be a read error. The chain employs TRBV7-9 and TRBJ2-1; 12 nucleotides agree with TRBD2. The CDR3 totals 12 residues. The germline CDR1 and CDR2 sequences are SEHNR and FQNEAQ (reference sequence). The CDR3 region has the DNA TGTGCCAGCAGCTTAAATCAGGGACTAGCGGGCTTC. Translation: CASSLNQGLAGF.

The chain links TRBV20-1 to TRBJ1-1, with D perhaps TRBD1 (6 bases). CDR1 is DFQATT, CDR2 SNEGSKA, per germline (reference sequence). The ends were cut back, 2 bases at V and 0 bases at J, with 7 bases in the middle. The CDR3 has 13 residues. CDR3 DNA sequence: TGCAGTGCTAGACAGGGGTTGAACACTGAAGCTTTCTTT. This codes for CSARQGLNTEAFF.

Comment on this clonotype: This sequence may be a read error, since a much larger clone differs from it by one base. The V and J genes are TRBV11-2 and TRBJ2-1; possibly TRBD1 for D (5 bases). The CDR3 spans 15 residues. Germline CDR1 and CDR2: SGHAT and FQNNGV. The V end was cut by 4 bases, the J end by 6 bases, with 16 bases between. CDR3 DNA: TGTGCCAGCAGCTCACAATGGACAAGGGGCAATGAGCAGTTCTTC. This sequence encodes CASSSQWTRGNEQFF.

The sample holds a few counts of this clonotype. The rearrangement uses TRBV19 and TRBJ1-1, with D uncertain. The CDR3 sequence is 13 residues long. The V end lost 3 bases, the J end lost 3 bases, and 8 bases lay between the germline ends. Germline V gives CDR1 LNHDA, CDR2 SQIVND (reference sequence). CDR3 residues: CASSIYQDTEAFF. CDR3 DNA sequence: TGTGCCAGTAGTATTTACCAAGACACTGAAGCTTTCTTT.

With respect to this clonotype: A much larger clone sits a single nucleotide away, making a read error possible. The CDR3 DNA reads as TGTGCCACCTCGAGGGGCCCGTACAATGTGCAGTTCTTC. It encodes CATSRGPYNVQFF. The chain couples TRBV27 to TRBJ2-1; D may correspond to TRBD1 or TRBD2 (5 bases each). The length of the CDR3 is 13 residues. Germline V gives CDR1 MNHEY, CDR2 SMNVEV (reference sequence).

The rearrangement uses TRBV24-1 and TRBJ2-7; no firm D call. The germline gives CDR1 KGHDR, CDR2 SFDVKD. The CDR3 runs 14 residues. V gave up 4 bases and J gave up 5 bases, with 14 bases separating them. CDR3 sequence (DNA): TGTGCCACCAGTGACTTTAGACATGGCCACGAGCAGTACTTC. Translating gives CATSDFRHGHEQYF.

Points on this clonotype: A single base separates this from a much larger clone, so it may be a read error. This chain links TRBV28 with TRBJ1-2; D may be TRBD1 (5 bases). The germline V gene has CDR1 MDHEN and CDR2 SYDVKM. The CDR3 runs 13 residues. The ends were cut back, 10 bases at V and 5 bases at J, with 17 bases in the middle. This chain's CDR3 is CANSTAREYGYTF. The DNA of the CDR3 is TGTGCCAACAGCACCGCCAGGGAGTATGGCTACACCTTC.

V gene TRBV6-6 combines with J gene TRBJ1-5; D call uncertain. V lost 7 bases to trimming and J lost 5 bases, with 18 bases between them. Per the germline V gene, CDR1 is MNHNY and CDR2 is SVGAGI (reference sequence). This CDR3 comprises 15 residues. CDR3 loop: CASTHMGTGDQPQHF. CDR3 nucleotides: TGTGCCAGCACCCACATGGGCACGGGCGATCAGCCCCAGCATTTT.